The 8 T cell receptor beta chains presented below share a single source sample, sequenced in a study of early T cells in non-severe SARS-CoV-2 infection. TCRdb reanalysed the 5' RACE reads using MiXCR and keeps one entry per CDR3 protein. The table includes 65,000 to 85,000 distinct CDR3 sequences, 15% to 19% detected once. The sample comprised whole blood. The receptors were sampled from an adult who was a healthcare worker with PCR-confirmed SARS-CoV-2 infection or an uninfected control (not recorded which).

The DNA for the CDR3 is TGTGCCAGCAGCTTAGTCGGGACGCCCACGCAAGAGACCCAGTACTTC. Amino acid sequence: CASSLVGTPTQETQYF. This chain links TRBV11-2 with TRBJ2-5, with D possibly called TRBD1 or TRBD2 (5 bases each). Trimming removed 1 base from V and 2 bases from J, with 14 bases in between. This CDR3 contains 16 residues. Germline loops: CDR1 SGHAT, CDR2 FQNNGV.

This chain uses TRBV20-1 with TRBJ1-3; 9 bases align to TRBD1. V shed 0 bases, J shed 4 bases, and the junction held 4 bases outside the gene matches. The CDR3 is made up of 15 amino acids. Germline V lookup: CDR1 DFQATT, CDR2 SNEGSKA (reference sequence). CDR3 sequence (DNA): TGCAGTGCTAGAGATCGGGACAGGGCCGGAAACACCATATATTTT. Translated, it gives CSARDRDRAGNTIYF.

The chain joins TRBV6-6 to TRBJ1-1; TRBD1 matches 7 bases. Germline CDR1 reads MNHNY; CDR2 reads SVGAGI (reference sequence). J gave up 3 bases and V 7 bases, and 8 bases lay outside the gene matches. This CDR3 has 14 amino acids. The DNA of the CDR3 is TGTGCCAGCAACCAGGGGGTAAGGTACACTGAAGCTTTCTTT. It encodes CASNQGVRYTEAFF.

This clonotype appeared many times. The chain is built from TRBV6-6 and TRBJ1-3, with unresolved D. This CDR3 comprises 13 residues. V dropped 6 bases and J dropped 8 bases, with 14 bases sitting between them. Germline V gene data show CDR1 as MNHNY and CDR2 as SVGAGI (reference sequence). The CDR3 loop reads CASRANSEDTIYF. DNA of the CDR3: TGTGCCAGCAGGGCAAACTCTGAGGACACCATATATTTT.

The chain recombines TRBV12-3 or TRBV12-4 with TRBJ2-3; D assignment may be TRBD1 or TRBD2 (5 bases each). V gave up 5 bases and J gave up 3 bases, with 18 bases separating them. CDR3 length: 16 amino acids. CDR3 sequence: CASSLSGTDSTDTQYF. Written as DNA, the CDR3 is TGTGCCAGCAGTCTATCGGGGACGGATTCTACAGATACGCAGTATTTT.

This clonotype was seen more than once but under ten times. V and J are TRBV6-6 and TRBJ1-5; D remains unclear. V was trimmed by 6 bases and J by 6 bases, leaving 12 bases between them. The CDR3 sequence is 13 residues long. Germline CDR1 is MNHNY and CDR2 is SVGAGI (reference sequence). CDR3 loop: CASRVGVAQPQHF. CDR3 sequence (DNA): TGTGCCAGCAGGGTGGGAGTCGCTCAGCCCCAGCATTTT.

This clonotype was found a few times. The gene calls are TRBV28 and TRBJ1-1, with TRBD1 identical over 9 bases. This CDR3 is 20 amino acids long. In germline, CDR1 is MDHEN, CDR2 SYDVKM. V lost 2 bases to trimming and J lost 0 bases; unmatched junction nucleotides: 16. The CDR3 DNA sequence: TGTGCCAGCAGTTTACCGACAGGGGGTGCGGGGATCGGCATGAACACTGAAGCTTTCTTT. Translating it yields CASSLPTGGAGIGMNTEAFF.

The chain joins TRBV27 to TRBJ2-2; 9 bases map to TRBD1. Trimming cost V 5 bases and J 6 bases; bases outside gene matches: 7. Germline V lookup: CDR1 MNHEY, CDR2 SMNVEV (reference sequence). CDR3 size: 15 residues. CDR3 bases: TGTGCCAGCAGTATCCGGGACAGGGTTCCCGGGGAGCTGTTTTTT. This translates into CASSIRDRVPGELFF.